Sequencing of this TCR beta chain was carried out in a study of cytomegalovirus exposure and HLA in healthy donors listed by TCRdb under 2017. General notes on the study: In an earlier analysis of some 610 of the donors, about 260 Gb of sequence data and 95 million to 130 million unique TCR beta sequences from roughly 190 million T cells were reported. To predict cytomegalovirus infection status, the study combined high-throughput TCR immunosequencing, statistical association of individual TCRs with disease status, and machine learning. Rather than drawing on any new phenotypic data, the later analysis identified candidate immune exposures from TCR beta sequences and the way those sequences occurred across donors. Across some 400 genotyped donors of the cohort, an average of roughly 200,000 unique TCR beta nucleotide sequences per donor were sequenced, and 15% to 20% of those sequences were non-productive. Among the roughly 400 genotyped donors, about 85% belonged to the genetic ancestry cluster associated with self-reported Caucasian donors. To study patterns of TCR occurrence, a later analysis re-analyzed previously published TCR beta repertoires from just over 650 donors and added high-resolution HLA genotyping. Every repertoire in the discovery cohort had been generated on one and the same sequencing platform. In an earlier analysis of a few hundred of the donors, high-throughput TCR beta sequencing was used to judge whether each TCR beta V gene segment behaved as functional or pseudogenic. Class I and class II HLA loci were covered by the typing at four-digit resolution. Roughly 300 gigabases of sequencing data and 70 million to 100 million unique TCR sequences made up an early release that covered about 640 HLA-typed donors. The study was designed to test whether signatures of past pathogen exposure could be identified by cataloging public T cell receptors. The number of donors typed differed by locus, with about 620-630 for A, B, C, DRB1 and DQB1, 522 for DQA1, some 570 for DPA1, and 400 to 490 for DPB1. Donor age, sex, ethnicity and CMV serostatus were compiled alongside the repertoire data. Besides the first cohort of 550 to 750 subjects, a separate validation cohort made up of some 110 different subjects was used. A later genetic analysis took genome-wide SNP genotypes for about 60% of the roughly 670 donors and used that subset as a discovery cohort. Using immunosequencing, the study profiled T cell repertoires from some 670 subjects and related those repertoires to cytomegalovirus serostatus. Five DR-DQ haplotypes were handled as single units for association and clustering, since linkage in the cohort was strong.

The cohort was made up of about 610 healthy bone marrow donors. At the time of sampling, all cohort members were nominally healthy, though unrecorded immune exposures were likely present. CMV serostatus was positive for approximately 300 and negative for about half of the roughly 700 cohort members, and was not recorded for this donor. A peripheral blood sample was collected from each donor, and TCR beta sequencing was performed on peripheral blood mononuclear cells. Genomic DNA extraction from the blood cell samples was performed with the Qiagen DNeasy Blood Extraction Kit. Trimming removed 4 bases from V and 3 bases from J, leaving 10 bases between the germline ends. Based on the germline V gene, the CDR1 and CDR2 sequences are SGHDT and YYEEEE. The CDR3 goes from the cysteine to the phenylalanine over 13 residues. CDR3 DNA is the only sequence kept; it has 39 bases, read in frame from the first base.

A remark on this clone: What this receptor recognizes is not known. One base away there is no much larger clone; base qualities are not given.

The library was made by the immunoSEQ multiplex PCR assay. For the multiplex PCR, a mixture combining 60 forward primers for TCR Vbeta segments and 13 reverse primers for TCR Jbeta segments was used. The CDR3 region of rearranged TCR beta genes was amplified from genomic DNA with a multiplex PCR assay. On the Illumina HiSeq System, the amplified TCR beta libraries were sequenced as 87-base-pair reads. Regarding the original processing steps: Across the 666 repertoires, a later analysis counted 75 million to 90 million unique TCR beta chains, 9.5 million to 13 million of which were shared by at least two donors. Raw reads were error-corrected and collapsed into unique sequences by a nearest-neighbor algorithm in which closely related sequences were merged to remove PCR and sequencing errors. V, D and J gene segments were assigned by aligning CDR3 sequences to IMGT reference sequences. Each retained sequence needed at least a six-nucleotide match to both a V gene segment and a J gene segment. A rearrangement counted as productive if the CDR3 had no stop codons and remained in frame with V and J, and every other rearrangement counted as non-productive. CDR3 was defined according to IMGT convention as the region running from the second conserved V-encoded cysteine to the conserved J-encoded phenylalanine. The earlier analysis of approximately 590 of the donors excluded any sequence lacking an unambiguous match to a single V gene segment. An earlier analysis of fewer than 750 of the donors called V segments functional above 56.7% productive rearrangements and segregating when the between-donor standard deviation exceeded 5%. To diagnose cytomegalovirus status from the catalog of TCR beta chain sequences, a statistical classification framework was built. V and J gene assignment, in a later analysis, came from comparing TCR nucleotide sequences with IMGT/GENE-DB human TR gene sequences. In a later analysis, CDR3 sequences and most-parsimonious VDJ recombination scenarios were assigned using the TCRdist pipeline. In a later analysis, every TCR beta chain was defined by the combination of its CDR3 amino acid sequence and its V-gene family, and reads without a unique V-gene family were dropped. As a way to deal with suspected cross-contamination and a sequencing artifact, a later analysis dropped 450 to 700 nucleotide sequences that were highly shared and had low generation probability. In a later analysis, a clonal expansion index was calculated for each public chain from normalized within-repertoire ranks of inferred template counts. In a later analysis, generation probabilities were computed using a VDJ recombination model fitted to out-of-frame rearrangements, and the results were checked against IGoR. In a later analysis, TCR-TCR, TCR-HLA and TCR-CMV co-occurrence was scored with hypergeometric tests, and a repertoire-size bias correction was applied to TCR pairs. False discovery rates were estimated in a later analysis by permuting HLA or CMV assignments 20 times. In a later analysis, co-occurring TCRs were grouped using DBSCAN, and TCRdist sequence similarity was added for clustering within HLA-allele-positive subsets. Repertoires with fewer than 30,000 or more than 120,000 public chains were left out of co-occurrence clustering, as were four to six repertoires with anomalous nucleotide sharing. TCRdb obtained this table from immuneACCESS and retained in-frame rearrangements with V and J assigned. These tables miss some clones; where compared with another copy, unresolved V genes account for less than half of the shortfall, and the remainder is unexplained. V and J calls and clone size are as listed in that table; D and trimming were resolved from the DNA. In all, the sample holds 70,000 to 95,000 clones, and 70% to 85% of those were seen once. Of the sample, roughly 12% is held by the ten largest clones.

Study-wide conclusions, independent of this receptor: Immune exposure information for the cohort was limited to CMV serostatus. Most TCR sequences were observed very rarely across donors, whereas some public TCRs were present in many individuals. V-gene and J-gene trimming of TCR beta chains was associated with a missense DCLRE1C variant in a later genetic analysis, and the association was replicated in an independent cohort. When HLA alleles, especially DR and DQ, strongly co-occurred, TCR associations were difficult to assign to individual alleles. Linkage disequilibrium might explain the correlated functional status among segregating V segments, but an unknown experimental factor could not be ruled out. A further reported finding was that TCR beta sequences accurately predicted the HLA-A and HLA-B alleles for most subjects in the first cohort. Because HLA typing was unavailable for some donors at each locus, only the typed subset was used in association tests. In a later analysis, TCR association rates were found to vary across HLA loci, with the most associated TCRs seen for DRB1 alleles and the fewest for HLA-C alleles. A total of 164 TCR beta chains were listed by the study as associated with cytomegalovirus. Some IMGT-functional V segments, including TRBV6-2 and TRBV6-3, could not be distinguished by the 87-base-pair reads and were therefore excluded. In an earlier analysis of about 540 of the donors, most TCR beta V segments were observed in productive rearrangements about 90% or about 30% of the time, broadly matching IMGT annotations. Presence/absence analyses assumed roughly uniform sequencing depth across donors, an assumption that may not hold. According to a later analysis, most CMV-associated TCR beta chains appeared to be HLA-restricted, and the HLA associations seemed to be driven largely by CMV exposure. Cytomegalovirus status was reported to be diagnosed by the classifier with high specificity and sensitivity in both the original and validation cohorts. This cohort had only TCR beta chains sequenced, and the lack of alpha or paired-chain data limited which features could be detected. Specific HLA alleles were associated with about 17,000 TCR beta sequences at a false discovery rate of 0.05 in a later analysis. The authors suggested that the approach could potentially be extended to other disease states and immunological phenotypes. Compared with the approximately 720-donor mean, donors in an Asian-associated ancestry cluster had fewer N-insertions in productive TCRs, according to a later genetic analysis. A cluster of highly shared sequence variants was judged likely to represent a technical artifact of the sequencing pipeline. In vitro tests confirmed that three of the cytomegalovirus-associated TCR beta chains recognize cytomegalovirus antigens. Compared with equally common non-associated chains, HLA-associated TCR beta chains in a later analysis were more clonally expanded and had lower generation probabilities. Several of the top co-occurrence clusters appeared to be linked to parvovirus B19, influenza, CMV and Epstein-Barr virus, according to a later analysis. Because counts were too low, around 18 rarely observed V segments, including chromosome 9 orphons, were left out of the earlier analysis of some 600 of the donors.

This sequence uses TRBV5-6 and TRBJ1-2; the D segment could be TRBD1, given 5 matching bases. This clonotype originated in a human donor in good health. The sequenced sample consisted of PBMCs. The DNA is TGTGCCAGCAGCCAACAGGTCGACTATGGCTACACCTTC. This codes for CASSQQVDYGYTF.